The clone carrying this TCR beta chain has a count of ten or more. Its antigen is still unknown. Mismatch with germline at one junction end may stem from a read error. The cDNA was generated by 5'RACE with 10-nucleotide random UMIs. Using its own MiXCR run on the 5' RACE reads, TCRdb lists one record per CDR3 protein. The sample lists fewer than 90,000 distinct CDR3 sequences, less than 5.5% seen once, with approximately 7% in the top ten. This record comes from a study of neurological immune-mediated disorders. Overall study results and limits: HTLV-1-associated myelopathy had the most TCR clonal expansion, and multiple sclerosis had the least, less than healthy controls.

Where libraries were unsorted, they were derived from 2 million PBMCs stored at -80 degrees C. Germline-derived CDR1 and CDR2 are SGHTA and FQGNSA. The CDR3 contains 15 residues. Specimen: PBMCs. This chain connects TRBV7-2 to TRBJ1-5; possibly TRBD1 for D (6 bases). This TCR came from a young man with multiple sclerosis. CDR3 amino acids: CASSPQQGGNQPQNF. The CDR3 nucleotides read TGTGCCAGCAGCCCGCAACAGGGAGGCAATCAGCCCCAGAATTTT.